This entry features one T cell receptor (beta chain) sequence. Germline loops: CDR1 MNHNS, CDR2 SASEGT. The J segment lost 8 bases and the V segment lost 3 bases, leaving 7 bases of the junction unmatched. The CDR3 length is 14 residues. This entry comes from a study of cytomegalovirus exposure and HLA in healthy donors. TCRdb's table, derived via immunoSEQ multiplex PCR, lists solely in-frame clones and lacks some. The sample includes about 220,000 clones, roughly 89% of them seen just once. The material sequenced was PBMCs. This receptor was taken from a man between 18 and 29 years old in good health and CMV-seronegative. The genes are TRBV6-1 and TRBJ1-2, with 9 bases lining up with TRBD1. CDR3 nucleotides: TGTGCCAGCAGTGAGAGGACAGGGGTGATCGGCTACACCTTC. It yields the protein CASSERTGVIGYTF.